One T cell receptor beta chain is described in this entry. One end of the junction varies from germline; a read error may be responsible. The sample is drawn from a study of CD8+CD57+ T cells in acquired aplastic anemia. Researchers used genomic DNA as the template to profile TCR beta VDJ and CDR3. TCRdb re-called the reads with MiXCR, one entry per CDR3 protein. This table has some 140,000 distinct CDR3 sequences, 40% to 65% appearing once. Germline CDR1 reads KGHDR; CDR2 reads SFDVKD. CDR3 length equals 20 residues. In patients chosen for sequencing, flow cytometry had shown CD8+CD57+ cell expansion.

V is TRBV24-1 and J is TRBJ1-1, with a possible D match to TRBD1 (5 bases). The source material was sorted CD4+, CD8+, or CD8+CD57+ T cells (not recorded which) from PBMCs. This TCR came from a human donor with aplastic anemia. The CDR3 DNA reads TGCGCCACCAGTGATTTAGGGCCCGACAGCCATATGTTGAGGAACACTGAAGCTCTCTTT. Its protein is CATSDLGPDSHMLRNTEALF.